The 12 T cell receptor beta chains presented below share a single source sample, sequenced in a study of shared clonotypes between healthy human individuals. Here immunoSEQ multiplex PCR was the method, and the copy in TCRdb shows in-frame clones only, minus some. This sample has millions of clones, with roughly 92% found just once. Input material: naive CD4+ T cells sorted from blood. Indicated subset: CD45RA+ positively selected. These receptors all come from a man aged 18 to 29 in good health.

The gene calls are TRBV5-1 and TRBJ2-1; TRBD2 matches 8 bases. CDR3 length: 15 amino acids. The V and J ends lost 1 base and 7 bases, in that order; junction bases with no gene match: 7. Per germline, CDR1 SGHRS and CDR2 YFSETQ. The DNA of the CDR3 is TGCGCCAGCAGCTTGAGACGGGGGGGCTTGAATGAGCAGTTCTTC. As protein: CASSLRRGGLNEQFF.

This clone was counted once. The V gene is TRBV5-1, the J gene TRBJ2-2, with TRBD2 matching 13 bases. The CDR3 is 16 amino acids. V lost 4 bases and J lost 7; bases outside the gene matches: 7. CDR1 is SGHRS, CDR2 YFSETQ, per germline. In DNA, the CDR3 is TGCGCCAGCAGCGGAAAACTAGCGGGAGGGAACGGGGAGCTGTTTTTT. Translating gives CASSGKLAGGNGELFF.

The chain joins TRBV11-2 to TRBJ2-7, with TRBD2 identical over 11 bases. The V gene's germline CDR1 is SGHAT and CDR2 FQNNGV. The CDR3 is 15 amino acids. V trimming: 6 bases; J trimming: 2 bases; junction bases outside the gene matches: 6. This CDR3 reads CASSSASGGTYEQYF. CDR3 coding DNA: TGTGCCAGCAGTTCTGCTAGCGGGGGGACCTACGAGCAGTACTTC.

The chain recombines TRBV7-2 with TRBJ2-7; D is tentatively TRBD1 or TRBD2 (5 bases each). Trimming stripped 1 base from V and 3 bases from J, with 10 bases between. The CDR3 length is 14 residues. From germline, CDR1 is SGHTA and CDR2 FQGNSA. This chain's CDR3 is CASSLEGRRYEQYF. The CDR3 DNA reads TGTGCCAGCAGCTTAGAGGGACGGCGCTACGAGCAGTACTTC.

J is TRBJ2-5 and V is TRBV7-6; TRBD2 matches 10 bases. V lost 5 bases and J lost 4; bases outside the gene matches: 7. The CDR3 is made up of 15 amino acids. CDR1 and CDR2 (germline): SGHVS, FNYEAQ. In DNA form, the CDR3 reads TGTGCCAGCAGCGTACTGCTAGCGGGGGTAGAGACCCAGTACTTC. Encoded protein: CASSVLLAGVETQYF.

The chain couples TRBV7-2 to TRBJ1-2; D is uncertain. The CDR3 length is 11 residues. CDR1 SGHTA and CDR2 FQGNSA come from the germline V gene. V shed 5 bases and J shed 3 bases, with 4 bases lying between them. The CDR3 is CASSLYYGYTF. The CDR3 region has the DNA TGTGCCAGCAGCCTTTACTATGGCTACACCTTC.

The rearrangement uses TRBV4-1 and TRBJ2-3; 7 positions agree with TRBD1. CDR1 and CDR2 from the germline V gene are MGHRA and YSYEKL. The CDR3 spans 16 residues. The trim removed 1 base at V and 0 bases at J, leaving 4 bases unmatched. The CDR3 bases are TGCGCCAGCAGCCAAGGGGACAGTTCTAGCACAGATACGCAGTATTTT. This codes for CASSQGDSSSTDTQYF.

CDR3 sequence: CASSVAQVSNQPQHF. The CDR3 DNA reads as TGCGCCAGCAGTGTGGCACAGGTTAGCAATCAGCCCCAGCATTTT. This chain uses TRBV10-1 with TRBJ1-5, with D possibly TRBD1 on 5 matching bases. Germline V gene data show CDR1 as WNHNN and CDR2 as SYGVQD (reference sequence). Deletions cut 4 bases from V and 0 bases from J, with 10 bases between. This CDR3 spans 15 amino acids.

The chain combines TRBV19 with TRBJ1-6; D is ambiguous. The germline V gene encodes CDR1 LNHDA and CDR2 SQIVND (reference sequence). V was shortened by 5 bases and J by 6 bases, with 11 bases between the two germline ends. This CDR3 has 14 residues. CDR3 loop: CASSESRVNSPLHF. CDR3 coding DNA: TGTGCCAGTAGTGAGTCAAGGGTTAATTCACCCCTCCACTTT.

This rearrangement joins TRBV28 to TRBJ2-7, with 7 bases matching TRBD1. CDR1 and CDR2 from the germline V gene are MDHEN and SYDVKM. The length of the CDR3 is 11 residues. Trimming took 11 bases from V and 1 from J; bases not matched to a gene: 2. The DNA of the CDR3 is TGTGCCGGGGGACAGTCCTACGAGCAGTACTTC. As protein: CAGGQSYEQYF.

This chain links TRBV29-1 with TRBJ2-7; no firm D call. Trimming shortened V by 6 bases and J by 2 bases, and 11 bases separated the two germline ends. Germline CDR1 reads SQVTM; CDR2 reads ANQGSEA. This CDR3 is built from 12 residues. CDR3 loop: CSVRPFTYEQYF. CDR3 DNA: TGCAGCGTCCGCCCTTTTACCTACGAGCAGTACTTC.

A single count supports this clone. The CDR3 DNA reads TGTGCCTGGACGGGACAGGGGAGCGAGCAGTACTTC. Translating it yields CAWTGQGSEQYF. The chain couples TRBV30 to TRBJ2-7; 10 positions agree with TRBD1. Germline V gene data show CDR1 as GTSNPN and CDR2 as SVGIG (reference sequence). This CDR3 contains 12 residues. The junction had 3 bases not matched to a gene; V was cut back by 4 bases and J by 6 bases.